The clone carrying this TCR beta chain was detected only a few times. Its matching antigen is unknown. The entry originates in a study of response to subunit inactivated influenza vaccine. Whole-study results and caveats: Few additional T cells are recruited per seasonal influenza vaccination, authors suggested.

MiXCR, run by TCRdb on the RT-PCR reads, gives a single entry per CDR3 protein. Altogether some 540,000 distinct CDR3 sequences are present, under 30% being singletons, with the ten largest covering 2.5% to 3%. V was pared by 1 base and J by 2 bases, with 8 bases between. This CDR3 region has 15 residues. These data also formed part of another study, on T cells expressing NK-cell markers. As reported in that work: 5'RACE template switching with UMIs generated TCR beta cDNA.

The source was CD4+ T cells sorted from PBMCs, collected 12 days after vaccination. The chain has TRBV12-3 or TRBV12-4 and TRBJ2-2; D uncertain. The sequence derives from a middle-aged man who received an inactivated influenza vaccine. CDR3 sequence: CASSLGGVNTGELFF. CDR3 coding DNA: TGTGCCAGCAGTTTAGGTGGTGTCAACACCGGGGAGCTGTTTTTT.